What follows are 17 T cell receptor beta chains derived from one specimen sequenced in a study of blood T cell repertoires in COVID-19. TCRdb keeps only in-frame clones here, not all; method: immunoSEQ multiplex PCR. The repertoire holds some 180,000 clones, with roughly 89% as singletons. The sequenced sample was peripheral blood. The origin of the receptors is a man in his fifties or sixties with acute or convalescent COVID-19.

V and J are TRBV5-5 and TRBJ2-7, with a tentative D call TRBD2 (5 bases). This CDR3 comprises 14 residues. The V end lost 1 base, the J end lost 6 bases, and 14 bases lay between the germline ends. CDR1 and CDR2 (germline): SGHKS, YYEKEE (reference sequence). In nucleotides, the CDR3 is TGTGCCAGCAGCTTGATTTCTAGCTGGGTCGAGCAGTACTTC. Its protein product is CASSLISSWVEQYF.

The V call is TRBV27, the J call TRBJ2-7; TRBD2 is a possible D gene (6 bases). CDR3 length: 13 amino acids. The V gene's germline CDR1 is MNHEY and CDR2 SMNVEV (reference sequence). V shed 6 bases and J shed 3 bases, with 12 bases lying between them. CDR3 sequence: CASSPGTFYEQYF. The DNA for the CDR3 is TGTGCCAGCAGCCCCGGGACTTTCTACGAGCAGTACTTC.

The CDR3 region is CASSQTSGSYNEQFF. In nucleotides, the CDR3 is TGTGCCAGCAGCCAGACTAGCGGGAGTTACAATGAGCAGTTCTTC. The rearrangement joins TRBV7-3 to TRBJ2-1; 12 nucleotides line up with TRBD2. Germline CDR1 and CDR2: SGHTA and FQGTGA. With 5 bases clipped from V and 4 bases from J, the junction kept 3 bases outside the gene matches. This CDR3 spans 15 amino acids.

The chain links TRBV3-1 (or the pseudogene TRBV3-2) to TRBJ2-7, with D possibly being TRBD1 (6 bases). The length of the CDR3 is 14 residues. Germline loops: CDR1 LGHDT, CDR2 YNNKEL (reference sequence). V was pared by 2 bases and J by 0 bases, with 8 bases between. CDR3: CASSQRGSSYEQYF. In nucleotides, the CDR3 is TGTGCCAGCAGCCAAAGGGGGAGCTCCTACGAGCAGTACTTC.

The J gene is TRBJ2-7, the V gene TRBV6-6; TRBD2 matches at 8 bases. Germline assignment: CDR1 MNHNY and CDR2 SVGAGI (reference sequence). The CDR3 totals 13 residues. The V segment lost 6 bases and the J segment 2 bases; nucleotides outside the gene matches: 3. The CDR3 nucleotides are TGTGCCAGCAGCCGGGGGGGCACCTACGAGCAGTACGTC. Translated: CASSRGGTYEQYV.

Of note for this clone: Other nucleotide sequences from this sample produce the same CDR3. V gene TRBV27 combines with J gene TRBJ2-1, with D perhaps TRBD2 (5 bases). V was trimmed by 2 bases and J by 6 bases, leaving 8 bases between them. Germline-derived CDR1 and CDR2 are MNHEY and SMNVEV (reference sequence). CDR3 length: 13 amino acids. The CDR3 protein is CASSLSRGNEQFF. The CDR3 DNA reads TGTGCCAGCAGTTTAAGTCGGGGCAATGAGCAGTTCTTC.

This clone showed up just once. The chain couples TRBV14 to TRBJ2-7; a weak D match, TRBD2 (6 bases). CDR3 length: 16 amino acids. Germline V CDR1 and CDR2: SGHDN, FVKESK. V lost 1 base and J lost 3, with 16 bases in between. This chain's CDR3 is CASSQVPVGGFYEQYF. The CDR3 DNA reads as TGTGCCAGCAGCCAAGTGCCCGTCGGGGGTTTCTACGAGCAGTACTTC.

The chain couples TRBV3-1 (or the pseudogene TRBV3-2) to TRBJ2-1; the D is unclear. This CDR3 comprises 16 residues. Trimming left V 1 base short and J 0 bases short, with 10 bases between. Looked up from germline, CDR1 is LGHDT and CDR2 is YNNKEL (reference sequence). This CDR3 reads CASSQGGESSYNEQFF. CDR3 in DNA: TGTGCCAGCAGCCAAGGCGGTGAAAGCTCCTACAATGAGCAGTTCTTC.

The chain couples TRBV5-4 to TRBJ2-1; D is possibly TRBD2 (6 bases). The CDR3 loop spans 12 amino acids. The germline V gene has CDR1 SGHNT and CDR2 YYREEE (reference sequence). The V gene lost 3 bases and the J gene lost 6 bases, with 7 bases spanning the gap. For the CDR3, the DNA is TGTGCCAGCAGCTCTAGCGTCAATGAGCAGTTCTTC. The encoded protein is CASSSSVNEQFF. The full variable domain, completed using reference TRBV5-4 and TRBJ2-1, is ETGVTQSPTHLIKTRGQQVTLRCSSQSGHNTVSWYQQALGQGPQFIFQYYREEENGRGNFPPRFSGLQFPNYSSELNVNALELDDSALYLCASSSSVNEQFFGPGTRLTVL.

This clone was detected once. The chain combines TRBV24-1 with TRBJ2-3; TRBD2 agrees at 9 bases. The CDR3 loop spans 17 amino acids. Germline CDR1 and CDR2: KGHDR and SFDVKD. The V gene end was trimmed by 4 bases and the J gene end by 0 bases; junction bases not matched to a gene: 7. CDR3 sequence: CATSDPTGTSSTDTQYF. CDR3 sequence (DNA): TGTGCCACCAGTGACCCAACAGGGACTAGCAGCACAGATACGCAGTATTTT.

This clone was seen only once. This sequence joins TRBV19 and TRBJ1-5; D possibly corresponds to TRBD1 (5 bases). The V gene's germline CDR1 is LNHDA and CDR2 SQIVND (reference sequence). This CDR3 contains 16 residues. V lost 2 bases and J lost 6, with 17 bases in between. This chain's CDR3 is CASSIIRQGYGQPQHF. The CDR3 bases are TGTGCCAGTAGTATAATCCGGCAGGGTTACGGTCAGCCCCAGCATTTT.

The V gene is TRBV4-1, the J gene TRBJ2-7; tentative D call: TRBD2 (6 bases). Trimming left V 0 bases short and J 5 bases short, with 14 bases between. The CDR3 sequence is 15 residues long. Per the germline V gene, CDR1 is MGHRA and CDR2 is YSYEKL. The CDR3 nucleotides are TGCGCCAGCAGCCAAGAGGTACTAGCTATTAACGAGCAGTACTTC. It translates to CASSQEVLAINEQYF.

This rearrangement joins TRBV2 to TRBJ2-7, with TRBD1 identical over 9 bases. The trim removed 5 bases at V and 5 bases at J, leaving 7 bases unmatched. Germline V gene sequence: CDR1 SNHLY, CDR2 FYNNEI. The length of the CDR3 is 14 residues. The CDR3 loop is CASSISGTGNEQYF. CDR3 nucleotide sequence: TGTGCCAGCAGTATTTCCGGGACAGGGAACGAGCAGTACTTC.

This clone was counted between two and nine times. The CDR3 nucleotides read TGTGCCAGCTCCCTCGGCGGTAGCGGGGGGTCCAATGAGCAGTTCTTC. It translates to CASSLGGSGGSNEQFF. The chain combines TRBV18 with TRBJ2-1; TRBD2 aligns across 10 bases. The germline V gene encodes CDR1 KGHSH and CDR2 LQKENI. Trimming cost V 6 bases and J 6 bases; bases outside gene matches: 11. The CDR3 totals 16 residues.

The chain joins TRBV12-3 or TRBV12-4 to TRBJ1-5; D is undetermined. The CDR3 totals 12 residues. The V and J ends lost 5 bases and 9 bases respectively, with 11 bases between them. The CDR3 DNA is TGTGCCAGCAGTGACTTTCCGAGGCCCCAGCATTTT. This sequence encodes CASSDFPRPQHF.

V is TRBV28 and J is TRBJ1-5, with 7 bases identical to TRBD1. The CDR3 extends over 15 amino acids. Looked up from germline, CDR1 is MDHEN and CDR2 is SYDVKM. Trimming took 6 bases from V and 1 from J; bases not matched to a gene: 6. The chain's CDR3 is CASRSPGQSNQPQHF. CDR3 nucleotide sequence: TGTGCCAGCAGGTCCCCGGGACAGAGCAATCAGCCCCAGCATTTT.

The gene calls are TRBV5-1 and TRBJ1-2, with 7 bases identical to TRBD1. The CDR3 has 15 residues. The trim removed 3 bases at V and 6 bases at J, leaving 11 bases unmatched. Germline V gene data show CDR1 as SGHRS and CDR2 as YFSETQ. CDR3 in DNA: TGCGCCAGCAGCTCACGCGTGACAGGGCTGGATGGCTACACCTTC. As protein: CASSSRVTGLDGYTF.